The T cell receptor beta chain described here comes from a study of T cells in Graves' hyperthyroidism and ophthalmopathy. The CDR3 length is 17 residues. Per germline, CDR1 DFQATT and CDR2 SNEGSKA (reference sequence). The V end lost 8 bases, the J end lost 0 bases, and 25 bases lay between the germline ends. Amplified TCR beta CDR3 regions derived from RNA transcripts. First-round RT-PCR targeting the TCR CDR3 was performed with the HTBI primer set. TCRdb reprocessed the multiplex PCR reads via MiXCR and lists one record per CDR3 protein. This table holds 500,000 to 600,000 distinct CDR3 sequences, just under 20% found once.

Sequenced material: blood. The chain couples TRBV20-1 to TRBJ2-5; D is perhaps TRBD2 (7 bases). The TCR sequence derives from a man aged 40-49 years with Graves' ophthalmopathy. The CDR3: CSRAGAGGSRDQETQYF. CDR3 sequence (DNA): TGCAGTCGGGCGGGGGCAGGAGGTTCTAGGGACCAAGAGACCCAGTACTTC.